This record covers a single TCR beta chain. Antigen: not known. These data come from a study of cytomegalovirus exposure and HLA in healthy donors. Study observations and caveats: The study recorded 150 to 200 TCR beta chains that were cytomegalovirus-associated. The study found most TCR sequences rare, yet found some public TCRs in many donors.

The donors were members of the approximately 110-subject validation cohort (separate from the approximately 730-subject first cohort). Measured with immunoSEQ multiplex PCR; TCRdb has only the in-frame clones, and not every one. In the table there are 250,000 or so clones, 90% of which are singletons. Germline V lookup: CDR1 ENHRY, CDR2 SYGVKD. The ends lost 5 bases at V and 2 bases at J; junction bases unmatched: 9. The CDR3 loop spans 16 amino acids. The TCR originated in a young woman in good health and CMV-seronegative. The genes are TRBV10-3 and TRBJ1-5; 7 bases agree with TRBD1. Material for sequencing was PBMCs. The CDR3 here is CAISTSTGRGNQPQHF. As DNA, the CDR3 is TGTGCCATCAGTACATCGACAGGGAGAGGCAATCAGCCCCAGCATTTT.